The 22 T cell receptor beta chains below all came from one sample that was sequenced in a study of Ad26.COV2.S vaccination and SARS-CoV-2 variants. The repertoire was sequenced with immunoSEQ multiplex PCR; TCRdb's copy has only in-frame clones and lacks some. Counted here are fewer than 900,000 clones, about 89% occurring once; the ten biggest clones make up about 1.5%. Described treatment: around 19 received Ad26.COV2.S at low or high dose, single or two shots; several received placebo; per-sample allocation not given. Repertoires come from day 63 after the first vaccine or placebo injection. The sample consisted of peripheral blood, taken in a trial of Ad26.COV2.S vaccine versus placebo. The receptors stem from a person aged 18-60 years who received the Ad26.COV2.S COVID-19 vaccine or a placebo.

The chain links TRBV6-6 to TRBJ2-2; 14 bases are shared with TRBD2. The CDR3 sequence is 17 residues long. The J segment lost 4 bases and the V segment lost 5 bases, leaving 6 bases of the junction unmatched. Germline V lookup: CDR1 MNHNY, CDR2 SVGAGI (reference sequence). The CDR3 here is CASSPGTSGSRTGELFF. The CDR3 coding sequence is TGTGCCAGCAGTCCTGGGACTAGCGGGAGTCGCACCGGGGAGCTGTTTTTT.

The rearrangement joins TRBV29-1 to TRBJ2-4; D gene unclear. Trimming pared 4 bases from V and 1 base from J, leaving 20 bases between. Germline loops: CDR1 SQVTM, CDR2 ANQGSEA. This CDR3 contains 17 residues. The CDR3 spells CSVVVVGPGRAKNIQYF. The CDR3 region has the DNA TGCAGCGTTGTGGTCGTAGGCCCGGGTAGGGCCAAAAACATTCAGTACTTC.

The genes are TRBV12-3 or TRBV12-4 and TRBJ1-2, with D uncertain. Trimming cost V 4 bases and J 4 bases, with 10 bases left between them. The CDR3 totals 13 residues. The DNA of the CDR3 is TGTGCCAGCAGTTGGACCCTCTCCTATGGCTACACCTTC. Translating gives CASSWTLSYGYTF.

The rearrangement joins TRBV25-1 to TRBJ2-5; unclear D gene. The CDR3 loop spans 13 amino acids. CDR1 is MGHDK and CDR2 is SYGVNS in the germline V gene. V gave up 2 bases and J gave up 1 base, with 5 bases separating them. This chain's CDR3 is CASSEQTQETQYF. The CDR3 DNA reads as TGTGCCAGCAGTGAACAGACCCAAGAGACCCAGTACTTC.

This clone was observed a single time. The J gene is TRBJ2-1, the V gene TRBV7-9, with 12 bases aligning to TRBD2. V dropped 5 bases and J dropped 2; count of bases not matched to a gene: 7. The CDR3 covers 17 residues. CDR1 SEHNR and CDR2 FQNEAQ come from the germline V gene (reference sequence). The CDR3 bases are TGTGCCAGCAGCCCGGCTAGCGGGAGGGCCGCCTACAATGAGCAGTTCTTC. It codes for CASSPASGRAAYNEQFF. The full variable domain, rest sourced from reference TRBV7-9 and TRBJ2-1, is DTGVSQNPRHKITKRGQNVTFRCDPISEHNRLYWYRQTLGQGPEFLTYFQNEAQLEKSRLLSDRFSAERPKGSFSTLEIQRTEQGDSAMYLCASSPASGRAAYNEQFFGPGTRLTVL.

This clone has just one count. This chain joins TRBV5-1 and TRBJ2-2, with D perhaps matching TRBD2 (6 bases). V dropped 1 base and J dropped 0 bases, with 10 bases sitting between them. In germline, CDR1 is SGHRS, CDR2 YFSETQ. CDR3 length equals 16 residues. In DNA form, the CDR3 reads TGCGCCAGCAGCTTGAAAGCGGGCACGAACACCGGGGAGCTGTTTTTT. Encoded protein: CASSLKAGTNTGELFF.

The chain is built from TRBV13 and TRBJ2-2; D not resolved. With 3 bases removed from V and 6 bases from J, the gap between germline ends came to 5 bases. Germline CDR1 reads PRHDT; CDR2 reads FYEKMQ (reference sequence). The CDR3 has 12 amino acids. CDR3 amino acids: CASSFAPGELFF. The CDR3 coding sequence is TGTGCCAGCAGCTTTGCACCCGGGGAGCTGTTTTTT.

This sequence joins TRBV27 and TRBJ2-4, with D maybe TRBD1 (6 bases). Germline lookup yields CDR1 MNHEY and CDR2 SMNVEV (reference sequence). The CDR3 totals 13 residues. V lost 3 bases and J 7 bases, leaving 10 bases between the germline ends. The CDR3 spells CASSFGQGNIQYF. The CDR3 nucleotides are TGTGCCAGCAGTTTTGGCCAGGGGAACATTCAGTACTTC.

This rearrangement joins TRBV9 to TRBJ1-1, with a weak D call TRBD1 (5 bases). CDR3 length: 15 residues. The germline V gene has CDR1 SGDLS and CDR2 YYNGEE. The V and J ends lost 3 bases and 0 bases respectively, with 12 bases between them. The CDR3 is CASSDGGGMNTEAFF. The CDR3 DNA sequence: TGTGCCAGCAGCGATGGGGGAGGCATGAACACTGAAGCTTTCTTT.

This chain links TRBV6-2 or TRBV6-3 with TRBJ2-1; 7 positions match TRBD2. V lost 2 bases, J lost 4 bases, and 5 bases stayed unmatched. Germline values: CDR1 MNHEY, CDR2 SVGEGT. CDR3 length: 15 amino acids. This chain's CDR3 is CASSYLAELYNEQFF. The CDR3, as DNA: TGTGCCAGCAGTTACCTAGCGGAATTATACAATGAGCAGTTCTTC.

CDR3 DNA sequence: TGTGCCAGCAGTTTAAACTTGCGTGAGCAGTTCTTC. Its protein is CASSLNLREQFF. J is TRBJ2-1 and V is TRBV27, with D unclear. There are 12 residues in the CDR3. V lost 2 bases, J lost 9 bases, and 8 bases lay in between. Germline CDR1 reads MNHEY; CDR2 reads SMNVEV (reference sequence).

In this sample, this clone turned up once. V and J are TRBV7-2 and TRBJ2-7, with 12 bases aligning to TRBD2. This CDR3 spans 17 amino acids. CDR1 SGHTA and CDR2 FQGNSA come from the germline V gene. The junction had 9 bases not matched to a gene; V was cut back by 5 bases and J by 1 base. The CDR3 DNA follows: TGTGCCAGCAGCCCCTCCGGGACTAGCGGGCGGTCCTACGAGCAGTACTTC. Protein product: CASSPSGTSGRSYEQYF.

The chain employs TRBV2 and TRBJ2-2; 7 nucleotides match TRBD1. The CDR3 is 17 amino acids. CDR1 and CDR2 from the germline V gene are SNHLY and FYNNEI. The trim removed 4 bases at V and 0 bases at J, leaving 8 bases unmatched. CDR3 region: CASSGSRTGPNTGELFF. CDR3 coding DNA: TGTGCCAGCAGTGGGTCCCGGACAGGACCGAACACCGGGGAGCTGTTTTTT. The complete variable domain, with remaining parts taken from reference TRBV2 and TRBJ2-2, reads EPEVTQTPSHQVTQMGQEVILRCVPISNHLYFYWYRQILGQKVEFLVSFYNNEISEKSEIFDDQFSVERPDGSNFTLKIRSTKLEDSAMYFCASSGSRTGPNTGELFFGEGSRLTVL.

This clone was observed once. This chain joins TRBV13 and TRBJ1-2; D gene uncertain. Germline V gives CDR1 PRHDT, CDR2 FYEKMQ (reference sequence). The CDR3 has 14 residues. With 2 bases removed from V and 4 bases from J, the gap between germline ends came to 11 bases. The CDR3 coding sequence is TGTGCCAGCAGCTTATTCGGACTGACCTATGGCTACACCTTC. Encoded protein: CASSLFGLTYGYTF.

The chain's CDR3 is CASSYNGTVVEAFF. Here the CDR3 DNA reads TGTGCCAGCAGTTACAACGGGACGGTGGTTGAAGCTTTCTTT. The chain is built from TRBV6-7 and TRBJ1-1; tentatively, D is TRBD1 (5 bases). TRBV6-7 is noted as an ORF with a role that remains uncertain. With 2 bases removed from V and 7 bases from J, the gap between germline ends came to 14 bases. The CDR3 runs to 14 residues.

J is TRBJ1-5 and V is TRBV6-6; D ambiguous. CDR1 and CDR2 from the germline V gene are MNHNY and SVGAGI (reference sequence). Trimming took 1 base from V and 3 from J, leaving 7 bases between them. CDR3 length: 14 residues. CDR3 nucleotides: TGTGCCAGCAGTTACTTGGGTAACAATCAGCCCCAGCATTTT. Protein product: CASSYLGNNQPQHF.

The chain employs TRBV24-1 and TRBJ2-2, with 9 bases fitting TRBD1. Germline V gene lookup returns CDR1 KGHDR and CDR2 SFDVKD. Trimming cost V 4 bases and J 6 bases; bases outside gene matches: 5. The CDR3 is 15 residues long. CDR3 sequence (DNA): TGTGCCACCAGTGAGACAGGGGGTTTCCCCGGGGAGCTGTTTTTT. It codes for CATSETGGFPGELFF.

CDR3: CAGRTSASYEQYF. The CDR3 DNA reads TGTGCTGGTAGGACTAGCGCTTCCTACGAGCAGTACTTC. The genes are TRBV30 and TRBJ2-7; 9 bases map to TRBD2. The CDR3 length is 13 residues. Germline lookup yields CDR1 GTSNPN and CDR2 SVGIG (reference sequence).

This chain connects TRBV6-2 or TRBV6-3 to TRBJ2-1; D perhaps matches TRBD2 (5 bases). CDR1 and CDR2 from the germline V gene are MNHEY and SVGEGT. The CDR3 is 11 amino acids. The germline V and J ends were trimmed by 7 bases and 10 bases, with 11 bases remaining between them. CDR3 amino acids: CASTYQREQFF. The CDR3 region has the DNA TGTGCCAGCACTTATCAGCGGGAGCAGTTCTTC.

The V call is TRBV6-5, the J call TRBJ2-1, with D perhaps being TRBD1 or TRBD2 (5 bases each). CDR3 length: 11 amino acids. CDR1 is MNHEY, CDR2 SVGAGI, per germline. The CDR3 sequence: CAGESYNEQFF. CDR3 nucleotide sequence: TGTGCGGGGGAGTCCTACAATGAGCAGTTCTTC.

In its sample, this clone was seen once. The chain joins TRBV27 to TRBJ2-1; 7 bases match TRBD2. This CDR3 has 14 residues. CDR1 MNHEY and CDR2 SMNVEV come from the germline V gene (reference sequence). V gave up 3 bases and J gave up 6 bases; unmatched junction bases: 5. CDR3 in amino acids: CASSLGTNRNEQFF. CDR3 nucleotide sequence: TGTGCCAGCAGTTTGGGGACTAATCGCAATGAGCAGTTCTTC.

CDR3 nucleotides: TGTGCCAGCTCAGTGGATGCGAACACTGAAGCTTTCTTT. Translating gives CASSVDANTEAFF. The V call is TRBV18, the J call TRBJ1-1; D is unclear. V lost 5 bases and J lost 1, with 8 bases in between. CDR3 length: 13 amino acids. The germline CDR1 and CDR2 sequences are KGHSH and LQKENI.